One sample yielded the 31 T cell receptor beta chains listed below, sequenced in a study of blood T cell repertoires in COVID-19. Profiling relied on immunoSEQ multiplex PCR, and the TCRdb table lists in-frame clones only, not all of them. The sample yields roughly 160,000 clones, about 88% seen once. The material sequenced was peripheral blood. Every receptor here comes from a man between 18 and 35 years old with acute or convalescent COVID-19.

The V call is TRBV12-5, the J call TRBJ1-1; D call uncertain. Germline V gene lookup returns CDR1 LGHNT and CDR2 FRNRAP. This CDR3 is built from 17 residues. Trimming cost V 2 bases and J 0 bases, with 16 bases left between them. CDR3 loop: CASGLMFTGGMNTEAFF. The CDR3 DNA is TGTGCTAGTGGTTTGATGTTTACCGGCGGCATGAACACTGAAGCTTTCTTT.

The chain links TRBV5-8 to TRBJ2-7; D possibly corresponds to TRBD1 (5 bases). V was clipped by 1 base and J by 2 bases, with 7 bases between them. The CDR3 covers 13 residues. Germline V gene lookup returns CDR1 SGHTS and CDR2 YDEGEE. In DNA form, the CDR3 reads TGTGCCAGCAGCTTGACAGGCCCCTACGAGCAGTACGTC. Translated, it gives CASSLTGPYEQYV.

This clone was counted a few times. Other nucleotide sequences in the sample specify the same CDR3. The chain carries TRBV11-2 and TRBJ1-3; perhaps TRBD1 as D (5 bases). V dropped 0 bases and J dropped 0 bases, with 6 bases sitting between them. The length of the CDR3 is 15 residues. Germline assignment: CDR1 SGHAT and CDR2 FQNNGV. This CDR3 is CASSLEGRSGNTIYF. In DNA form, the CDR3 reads TGTGCCAGCAGCTTAGAGGGGCGCTCTGGAAACACCATATATTTT.

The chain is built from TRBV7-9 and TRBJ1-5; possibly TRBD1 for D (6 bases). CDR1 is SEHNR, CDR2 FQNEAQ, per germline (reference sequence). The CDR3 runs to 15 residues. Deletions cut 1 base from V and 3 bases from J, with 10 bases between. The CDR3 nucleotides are TGTGCCAGCAGCTTAGGGACAGCTACCAATCAGCCCCAGCATTTT. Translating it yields CASSLGTATNQPQHF.

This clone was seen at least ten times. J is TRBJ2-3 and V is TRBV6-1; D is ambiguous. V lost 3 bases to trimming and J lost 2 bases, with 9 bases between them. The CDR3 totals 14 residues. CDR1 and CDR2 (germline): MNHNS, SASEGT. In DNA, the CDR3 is TGTGCCAGCAGTGATACAGCAGCCACAGATACGCAGTATTTT. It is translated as CASSDTAATDTQYF.

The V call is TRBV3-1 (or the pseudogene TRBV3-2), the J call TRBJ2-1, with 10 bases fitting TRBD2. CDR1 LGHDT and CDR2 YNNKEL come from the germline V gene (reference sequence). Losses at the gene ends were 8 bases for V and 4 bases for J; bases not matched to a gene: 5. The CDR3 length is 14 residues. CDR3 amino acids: CASALAGVYNEQFF. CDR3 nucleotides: TGTGCCAGCGCGCTAGCGGGGGTTTACAATGAGCAGTTCTTC.

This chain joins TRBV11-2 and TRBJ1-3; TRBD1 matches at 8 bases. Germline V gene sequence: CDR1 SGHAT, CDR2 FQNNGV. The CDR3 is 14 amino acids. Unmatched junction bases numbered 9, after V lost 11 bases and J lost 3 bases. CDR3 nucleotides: TGTGCCGCCACTTCAGGGGGCAGTGGAAACACCATATATTTT. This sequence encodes CAATSGGSGNTIYF.

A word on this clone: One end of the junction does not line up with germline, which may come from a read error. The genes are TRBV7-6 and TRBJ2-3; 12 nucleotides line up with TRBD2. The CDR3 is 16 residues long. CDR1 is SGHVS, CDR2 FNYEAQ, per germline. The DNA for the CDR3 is TGCGCCAGCAGCTCCTCTAGCGGGGGGGCGGGAGATACGCAGTATTTT. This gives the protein CASSSSSGGAGDTQYF.

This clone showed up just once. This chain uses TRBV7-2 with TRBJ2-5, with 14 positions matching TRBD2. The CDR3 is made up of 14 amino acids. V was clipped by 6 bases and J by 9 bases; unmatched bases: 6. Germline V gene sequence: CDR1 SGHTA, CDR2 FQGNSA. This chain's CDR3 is CASRPPGLAGAQYF. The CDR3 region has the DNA TGTGCCAGCAGACCCCCGGGACTAGCGGGAGCCCAGTACTTC.

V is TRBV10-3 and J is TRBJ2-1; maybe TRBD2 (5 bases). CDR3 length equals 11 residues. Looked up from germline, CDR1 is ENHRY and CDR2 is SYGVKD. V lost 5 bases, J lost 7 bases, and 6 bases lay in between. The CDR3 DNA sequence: TGTGCCATCAGTCCGGGGAATGAGCAGTTCTTC. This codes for CAISPGNEQFF.

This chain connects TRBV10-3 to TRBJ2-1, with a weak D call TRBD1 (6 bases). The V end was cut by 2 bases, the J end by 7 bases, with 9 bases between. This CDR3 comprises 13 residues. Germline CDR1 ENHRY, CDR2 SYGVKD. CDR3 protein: CAISEPQGNEQFF. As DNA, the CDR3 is TGTGCCATCAGTGAGCCACAGGGTAATGAGCAGTTCTTC.

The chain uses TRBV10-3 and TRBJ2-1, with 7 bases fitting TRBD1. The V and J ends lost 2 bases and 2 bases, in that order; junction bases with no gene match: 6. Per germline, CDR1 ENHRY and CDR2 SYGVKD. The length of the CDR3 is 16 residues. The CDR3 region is CAISEGRQGTYNEQFF. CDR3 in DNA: TGTGCCATCAGTGAGGGGAGACAGGGCACCTACAATGAGCAGTTCTTC.

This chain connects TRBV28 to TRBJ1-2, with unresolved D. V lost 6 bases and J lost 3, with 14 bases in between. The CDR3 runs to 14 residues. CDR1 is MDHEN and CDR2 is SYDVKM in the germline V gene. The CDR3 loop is CASSQVLQDYGYTF. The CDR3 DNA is TGTGCCAGCAGCCAAGTACTCCAGGACTATGGCTACACCTTC.

For the CDR3, the DNA is TGCAGCGTTGAGTTCATGGGAGGAAAACTGTTTTTT. Translating it yields CSVEFMGGKLFF. The chain couples TRBV29-1 to TRBJ1-4; no reliable D call. The germline V gene has CDR1 SQVTM and CDR2 ANQGSEA. The V gene lost 3 bases and the J gene lost 10 bases, with 12 bases spanning the gap. The CDR3 has 12 amino acids.

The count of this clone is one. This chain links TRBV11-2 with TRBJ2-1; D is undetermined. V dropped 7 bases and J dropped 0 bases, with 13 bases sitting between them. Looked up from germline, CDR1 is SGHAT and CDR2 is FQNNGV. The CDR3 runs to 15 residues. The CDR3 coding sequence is TGTGCCAGCATCCCCCTTCCTAACTCCTACAATGAGCAGTTCTTC. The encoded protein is CASIPLPNSYNEQFF. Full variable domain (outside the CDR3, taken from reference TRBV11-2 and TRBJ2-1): EAGVAQSPRYKIIEKRQSVAFWCNPISGHATLYWYQQILGQGPKLLIQFQNNGVVDDSQLPKDRFSAERLKGVDSTLKIQPAKLEDSAVYLCASIPLPNSYNEQFFGPGTRLTVL.

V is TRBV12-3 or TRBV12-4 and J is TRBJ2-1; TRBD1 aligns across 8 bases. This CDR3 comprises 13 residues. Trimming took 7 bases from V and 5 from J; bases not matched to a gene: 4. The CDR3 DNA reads TGTGCCAGCACAGGGGGCGCCGACAATGAGCAGTTCTTC. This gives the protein CASTGGADNEQFF.

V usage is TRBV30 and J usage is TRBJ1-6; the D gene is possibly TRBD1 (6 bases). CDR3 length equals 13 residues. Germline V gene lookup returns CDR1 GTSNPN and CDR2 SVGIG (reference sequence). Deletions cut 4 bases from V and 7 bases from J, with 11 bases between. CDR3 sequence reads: CAWNTGSNSPLHF. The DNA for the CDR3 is TGTGCCTGGAACACAGGGTCAAATTCACCCCTCCACTTT. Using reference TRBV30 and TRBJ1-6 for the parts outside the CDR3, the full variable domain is SQTIHQWPATLVQPVGSPLSLECTVEGTSNPNLYWYRQAAGRGLQLLFYSVGIGQISSEVPQNLSASRPQDRQFILSSKKLLLSDSGFYLCAWNTGSNSPLHFGNGTRLTVT.

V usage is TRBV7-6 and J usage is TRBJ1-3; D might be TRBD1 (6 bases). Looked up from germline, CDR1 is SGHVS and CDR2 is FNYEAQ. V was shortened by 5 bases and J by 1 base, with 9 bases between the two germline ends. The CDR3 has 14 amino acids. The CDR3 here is CASSLQGSGNTIYF. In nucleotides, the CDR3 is TGTGCCAGCAGCCTACAGGGTTCTGGAAACACCATATATTTT.

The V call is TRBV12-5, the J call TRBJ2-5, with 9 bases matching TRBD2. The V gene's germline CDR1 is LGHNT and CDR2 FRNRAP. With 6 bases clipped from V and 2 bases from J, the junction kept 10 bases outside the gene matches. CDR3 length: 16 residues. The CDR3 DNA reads TGTGCTAGTGGACCTGGACTAGCGAACTATCAAGAGACCCAGTACTTC. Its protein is CASGPGLANYQETQYF.

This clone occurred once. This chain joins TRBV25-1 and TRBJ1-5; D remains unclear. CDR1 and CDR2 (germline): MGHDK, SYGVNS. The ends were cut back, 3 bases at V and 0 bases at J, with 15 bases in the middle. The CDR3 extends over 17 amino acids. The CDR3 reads CASSESTHLDSNQPQHF. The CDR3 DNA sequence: TGTGCCAGCAGTGAGTCTACCCACTTAGATAGCAATCAGCCCCAGCATTTT.

The CDR3 nucleotides are TGTGCCAGCAGTGAATCTAGTCCCTACAATGAGCAGTTCTTC. Translation: CASSESSPYNEQFF. The V and J genes are TRBV25-1 and TRBJ2-1; D is undetermined. The V and J ends lost 1 base and 2 bases respectively, with 6 bases between them. The CDR3 consists of 14 residues. The germline V gene encodes CDR1 MGHDK and CDR2 SYGVNS.

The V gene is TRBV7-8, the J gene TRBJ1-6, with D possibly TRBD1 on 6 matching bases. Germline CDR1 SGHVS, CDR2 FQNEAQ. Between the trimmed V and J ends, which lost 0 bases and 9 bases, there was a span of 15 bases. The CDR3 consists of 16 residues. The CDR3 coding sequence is TGTGCCAGCAGCTTAGCGCGGTTGGGGGCGATTTCACCCCTCCACTTT. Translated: CASSLARLGAISPLHF.

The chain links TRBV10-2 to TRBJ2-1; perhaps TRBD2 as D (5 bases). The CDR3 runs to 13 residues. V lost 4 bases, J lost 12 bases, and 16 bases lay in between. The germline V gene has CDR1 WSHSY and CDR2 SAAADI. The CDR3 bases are TGCGCCAGCAGTGCGAGGGAAGACTTCGGGCAGTTCTTC. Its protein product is CASSAREDFGQFF.

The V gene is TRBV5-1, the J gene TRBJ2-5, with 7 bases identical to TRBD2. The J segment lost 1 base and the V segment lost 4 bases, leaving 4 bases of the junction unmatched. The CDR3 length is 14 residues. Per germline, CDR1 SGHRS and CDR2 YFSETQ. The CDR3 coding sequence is TGCGCCAGCAGCGGGAGGGGCGGCCAAGAGACCCAGTACTTC. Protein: CASSGRGGQETQYF.

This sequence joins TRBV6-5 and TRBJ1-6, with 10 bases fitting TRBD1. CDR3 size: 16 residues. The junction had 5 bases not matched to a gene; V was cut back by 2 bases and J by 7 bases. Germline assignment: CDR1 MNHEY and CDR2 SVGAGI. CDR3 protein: CASSYTPGQGNSPLHF. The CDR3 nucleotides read TGTGCCAGCAGTTACACGCCGGGACAGGGGAATTCACCCCTCCACTTT.

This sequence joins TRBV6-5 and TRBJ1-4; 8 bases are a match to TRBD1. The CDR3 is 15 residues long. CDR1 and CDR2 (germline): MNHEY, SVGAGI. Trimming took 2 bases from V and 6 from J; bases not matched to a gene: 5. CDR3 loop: CASSYQGAIDEKLFF. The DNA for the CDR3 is TGTGCCAGCAGTTACCAGGGGGCCATTGATGAAAAACTGTTTTTT.

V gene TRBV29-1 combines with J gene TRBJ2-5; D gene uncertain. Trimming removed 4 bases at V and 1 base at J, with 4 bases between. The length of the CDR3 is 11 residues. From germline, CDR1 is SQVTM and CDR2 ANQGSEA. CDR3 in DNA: TGCAGCGTTGGCAGCCAAGAGACCCAGTACTTC. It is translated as CSVGSQETQYF.

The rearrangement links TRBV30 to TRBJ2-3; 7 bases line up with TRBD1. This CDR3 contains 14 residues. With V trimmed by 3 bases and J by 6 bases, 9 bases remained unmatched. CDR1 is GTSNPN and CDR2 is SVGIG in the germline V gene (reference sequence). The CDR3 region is CAWRGVGGGDTQYF. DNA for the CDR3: TGTGCCTGGAGGGGGGTAGGGGGCGGGGATACGCAGTATTTT.

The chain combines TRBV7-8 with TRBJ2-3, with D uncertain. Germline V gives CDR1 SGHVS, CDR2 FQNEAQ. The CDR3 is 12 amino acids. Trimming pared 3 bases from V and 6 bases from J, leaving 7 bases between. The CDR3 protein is CASSFQFDTQYF. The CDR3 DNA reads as TGTGCCAGCAGCTTCCAGTTCGATACGCAGTATTTT.

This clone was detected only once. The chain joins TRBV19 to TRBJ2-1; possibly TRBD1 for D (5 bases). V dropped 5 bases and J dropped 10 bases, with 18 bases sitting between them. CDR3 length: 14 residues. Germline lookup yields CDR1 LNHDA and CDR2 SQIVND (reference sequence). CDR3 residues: CASSGVRQQWEQFF. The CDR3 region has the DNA TGTGCCAGTAGTGGGGTAAGACAGCAGTGGGAGCAGTTCTTC.

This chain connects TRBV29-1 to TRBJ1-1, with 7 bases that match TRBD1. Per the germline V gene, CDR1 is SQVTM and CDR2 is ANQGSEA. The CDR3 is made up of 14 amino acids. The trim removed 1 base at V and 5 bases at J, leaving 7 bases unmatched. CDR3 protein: CSVEGDRVGTEAFF. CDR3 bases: TGCAGCGTTGAAGGAGACAGGGTGGGGACTGAAGCTTTCTTT. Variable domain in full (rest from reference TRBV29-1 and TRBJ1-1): SAVISQKPSRDICQRGTSLTIQCQVDSQVTMMFWYRQQPGQSLTLIATANQGSEATYESGFVIDKFPISRPNLTFSTLTVSNMSPEDSSIYLCSVEGDRVGTEAFFGQGTRLTVV.